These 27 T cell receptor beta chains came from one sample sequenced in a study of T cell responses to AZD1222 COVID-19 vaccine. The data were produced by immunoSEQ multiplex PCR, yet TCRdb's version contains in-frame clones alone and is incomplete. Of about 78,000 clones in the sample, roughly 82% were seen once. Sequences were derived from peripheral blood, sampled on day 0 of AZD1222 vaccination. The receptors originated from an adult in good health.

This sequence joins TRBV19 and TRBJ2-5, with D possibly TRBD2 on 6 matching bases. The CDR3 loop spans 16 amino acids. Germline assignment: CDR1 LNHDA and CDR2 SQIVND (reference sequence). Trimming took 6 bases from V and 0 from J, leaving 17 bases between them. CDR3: CASSVGGGRYQETQYF. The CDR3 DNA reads TGTGCCAGTAGCGTCGGCGGAGGGAGGTACCAAGAGACCCAGTACTTC.

DNA of the CDR3: TGTGCCAGCAGCTTAGAAGAGGTATCACCCCTCCACTTT. Translating it yields CASSLEEVSPLHF. The chain combines TRBV7-9 with TRBJ1-6; no reliable D call. CDR1 and CDR2 (germline): SEHNR, FQNEAQ (reference sequence). Trimming left V 1 base short and J 10 bases short, with 8 bases between. The CDR3 is 13 amino acids.

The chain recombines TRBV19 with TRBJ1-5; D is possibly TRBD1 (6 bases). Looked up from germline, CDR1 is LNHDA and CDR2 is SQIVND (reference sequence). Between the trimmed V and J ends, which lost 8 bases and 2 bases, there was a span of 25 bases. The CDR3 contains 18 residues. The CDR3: CASASIGGLGLGNQPQHF. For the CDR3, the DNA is TGTGCCAGTGCATCGATAGGGGGACTGGGGTTGGGCAATCAGCCCCAGCATTTT.

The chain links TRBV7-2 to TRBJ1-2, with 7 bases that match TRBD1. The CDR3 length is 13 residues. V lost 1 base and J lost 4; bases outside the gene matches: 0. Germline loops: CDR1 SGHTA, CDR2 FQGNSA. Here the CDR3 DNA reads TGTGCCAGCAGCTTAGAGGGGGCCTATGGCTACACCTTC. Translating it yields CASSLEGAYGYTF. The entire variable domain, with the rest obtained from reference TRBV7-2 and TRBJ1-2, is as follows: GAGVSQSPSNKVTEKGKDVELRCDPISGHTALYWYRQSLGQGLEFLIYFQGNSAPDKSGLPSDRFSAERTGGSVSTLTIQRTQQEDSAVYLCASSLEGAYGYTFGSGTRLTVV.

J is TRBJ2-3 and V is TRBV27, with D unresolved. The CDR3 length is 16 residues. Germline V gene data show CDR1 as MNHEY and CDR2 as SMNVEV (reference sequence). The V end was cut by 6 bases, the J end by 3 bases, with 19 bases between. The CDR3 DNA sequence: TGTGCCAGCAGCACGATAAACGAGGCACGGACAGATACGCAGTATTTT. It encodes CASSTINEARTDTQYF.

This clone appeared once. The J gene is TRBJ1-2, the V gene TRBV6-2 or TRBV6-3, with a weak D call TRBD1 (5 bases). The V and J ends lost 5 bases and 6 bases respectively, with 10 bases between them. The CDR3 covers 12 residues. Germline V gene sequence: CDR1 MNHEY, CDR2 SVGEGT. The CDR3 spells CASSPRQHGYTF. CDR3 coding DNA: TGTGCCAGCAGTCCCCGACAGCATGGCTACACCTTC.

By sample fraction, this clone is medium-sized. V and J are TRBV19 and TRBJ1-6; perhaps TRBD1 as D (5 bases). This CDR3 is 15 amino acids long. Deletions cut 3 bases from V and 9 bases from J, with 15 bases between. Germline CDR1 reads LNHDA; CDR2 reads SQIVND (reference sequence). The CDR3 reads CASSMWGSIVSPLHF. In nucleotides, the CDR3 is TGTGCCAGTAGTATGTGGGGGTCTATAGTTTCACCCCTCCACTTT.

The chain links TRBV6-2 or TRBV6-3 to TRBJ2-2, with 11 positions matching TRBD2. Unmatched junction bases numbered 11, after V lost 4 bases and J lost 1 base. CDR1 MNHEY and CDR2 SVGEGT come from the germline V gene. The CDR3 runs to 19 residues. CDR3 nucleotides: TGTGCCAGCAGTTCCCCCGCCCGACTAGCGGGAAGGAACACCGGGGAGCTGTTTTTT. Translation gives CASSSPARLAGRNTGELFF.

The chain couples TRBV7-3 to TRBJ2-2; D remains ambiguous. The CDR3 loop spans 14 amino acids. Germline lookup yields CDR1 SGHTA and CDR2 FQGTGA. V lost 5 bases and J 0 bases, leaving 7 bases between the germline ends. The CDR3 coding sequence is TGTGCCAGCAGCCCCTCAACGAACACCGGGGAGCTGTTTTTT. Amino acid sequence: CASSPSTNTGELFF.

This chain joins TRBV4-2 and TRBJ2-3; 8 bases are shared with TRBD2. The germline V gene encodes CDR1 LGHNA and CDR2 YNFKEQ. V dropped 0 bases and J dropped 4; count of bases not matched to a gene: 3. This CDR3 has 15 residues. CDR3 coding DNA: TGTGCCAGCAGCCAAGATGGCGGGGGGCCAGATACGCAGTATTTT. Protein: CASSQDGGGPDTQYF.

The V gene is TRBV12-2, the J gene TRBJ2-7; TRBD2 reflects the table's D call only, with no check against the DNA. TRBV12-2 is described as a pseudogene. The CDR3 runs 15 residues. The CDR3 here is CASRFFSGGAYEQYF. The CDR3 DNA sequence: TGTGCAAGTCGCTTTTTTTCGGGAGGAGCCTACGAGCAGTACTTC.

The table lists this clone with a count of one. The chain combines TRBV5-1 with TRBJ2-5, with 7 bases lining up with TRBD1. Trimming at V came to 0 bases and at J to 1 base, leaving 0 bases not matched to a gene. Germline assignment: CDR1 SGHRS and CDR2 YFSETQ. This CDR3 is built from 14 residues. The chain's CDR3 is CASSLGDSQETQYF. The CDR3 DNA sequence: TGCGCCAGCAGCTTGGGGGACAGCCAAGAGACCCAGTACTTC. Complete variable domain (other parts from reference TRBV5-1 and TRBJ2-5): KAGVTQTPRYLIKTRGQQVTLSCSPISGHRSVSWYQQTPGQGLQFLFEYFSETQRNKGNFPGRFSGRQFSNSRSEMNVSTLELGDSALYLCASSLGDSQETQYFGPGTRLLVL.

Written as DNA, the CDR3 is TGCGCCAGCAGCTTGGCAGCAGGGACTGAAGCTTTCTTT. Its translation: CASSLAAGTEAFF. This rearrangement joins TRBV5-1 to TRBJ1-1; weak D call: TRBD1 (5 bases). The CDR3 is made up of 13 amino acids. V was trimmed by 0 bases and J by 5 bases, leaving 8 bases between them. Germline loops: CDR1 SGHRS, CDR2 YFSETQ.

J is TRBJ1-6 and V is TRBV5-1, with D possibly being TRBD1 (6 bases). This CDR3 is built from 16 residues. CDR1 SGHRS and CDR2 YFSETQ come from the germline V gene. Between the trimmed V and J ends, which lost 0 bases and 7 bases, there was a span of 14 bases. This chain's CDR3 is CASSLGLGQGNSPLHF. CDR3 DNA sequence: TGCGCCAGCAGCTTGGGTCTGGGGCAGGGGAATTCACCCCTCCACTTT. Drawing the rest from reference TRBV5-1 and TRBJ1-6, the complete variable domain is KAGVTQTPRYLIKTRGQQVTLSCSPISGHRSVSWYQQTPGQGLQFLFEYFSETQRNKGNFPGRFSGRQFSNSRSEMNVSTLELGDSALYLCASSLGLGQGNSPLHFGNGTRLTVT.

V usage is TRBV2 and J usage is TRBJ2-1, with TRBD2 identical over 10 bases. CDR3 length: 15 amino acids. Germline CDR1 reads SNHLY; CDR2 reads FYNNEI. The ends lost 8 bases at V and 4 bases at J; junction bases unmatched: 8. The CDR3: CASDSGGSFYNEQFF. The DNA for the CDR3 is TGTGCCAGCGATAGCGGGGGGTCCTTTTACAATGAGCAGTTCTTC.

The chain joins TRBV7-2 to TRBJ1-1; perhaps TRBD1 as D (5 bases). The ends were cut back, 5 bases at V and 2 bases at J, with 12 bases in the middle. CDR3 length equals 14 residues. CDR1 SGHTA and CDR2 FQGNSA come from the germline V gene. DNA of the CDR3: TGTGCCAGCAGCCCCTACGGGGCTAACACTGAAGCTTTCTTT. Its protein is CASSPYGANTEAFF. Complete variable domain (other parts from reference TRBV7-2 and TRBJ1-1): GAGVSQSPSNKVTEKGKDVELRCDPISGHTALYWYRQSLGQGLEFLIYFQGNSAPDKSGLPSDRFSAERTGGSVSTLTIQRTQQEDSAVYLCASSPYGANTEAFFGQGTRLTVV.

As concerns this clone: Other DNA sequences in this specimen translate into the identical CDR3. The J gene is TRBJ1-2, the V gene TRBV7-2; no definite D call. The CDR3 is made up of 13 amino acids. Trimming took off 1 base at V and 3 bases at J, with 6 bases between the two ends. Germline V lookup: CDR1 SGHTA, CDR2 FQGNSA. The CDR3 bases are TGTGCCAGCAGCTTAGGCAGAGACTATGGCTACACCTTC. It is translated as CASSLGRDYGYTF. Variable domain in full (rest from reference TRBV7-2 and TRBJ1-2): GAGVSQSPSNKVTEKGKDVELRCDPISGHTALYWYRQSLGQGLEFLIYFQGNSAPDKSGLPSDRFSAERTGGSVSTLTIQRTQQEDSAVYLCASSLGRDYGYTFGSGTRLTVV.

The CDR3 spells CASSQQGAYNSPLHF. The CDR3 coding sequence is TGTGCCAGCAGTCAACAGGGGGCCTATAATTCACCCCTCCACTTT. The chain links TRBV27 to TRBJ1-6, with 8 bases fitting TRBD1. The CDR3 consists of 15 residues. Germline-derived CDR1 and CDR2 are MNHEY and SMNVEV (reference sequence). Trimming took 5 bases from V and 2 from J; bases not matched to a gene: 2.

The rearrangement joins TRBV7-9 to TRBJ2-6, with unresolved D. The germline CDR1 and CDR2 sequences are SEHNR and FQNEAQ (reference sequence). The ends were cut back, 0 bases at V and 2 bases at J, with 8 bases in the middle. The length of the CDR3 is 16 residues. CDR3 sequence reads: CASSLAVGAGANVLTF. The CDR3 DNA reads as TGTGCCAGCAGCTTAGCGGTTGGGGCTGGGGCCAACGTCCTGACTTTC.

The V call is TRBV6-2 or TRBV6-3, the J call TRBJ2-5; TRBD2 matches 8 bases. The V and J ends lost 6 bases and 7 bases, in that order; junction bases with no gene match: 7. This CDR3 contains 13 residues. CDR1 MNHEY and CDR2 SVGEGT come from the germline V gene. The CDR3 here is CASSPGGAGTQYF. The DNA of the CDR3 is TGTGCCAGCAGCCCCGGGGGGGCCGGGACCCAGTACTTC.

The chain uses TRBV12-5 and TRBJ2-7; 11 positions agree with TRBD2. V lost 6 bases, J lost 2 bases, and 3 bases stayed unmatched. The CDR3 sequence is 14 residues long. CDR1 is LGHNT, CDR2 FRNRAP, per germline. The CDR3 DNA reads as TGTGCTAGTGGACCTAGCGGGAGGCCCTACGAGCAGTACTTC. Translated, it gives CASGPSGRPYEQYF.

The CDR3 DNA reads as TGTGCCAGCAGCTTGGTACTAGCGAGAGAAGACAATGAGCAGTTCTTC. Its translation: CASSLVLAREDNEQFF. The chain has TRBV5-6 and TRBJ2-1, with 7 bases identical to TRBD2. V lost 0 bases and J lost 5; bases outside the gene matches: 8. The CDR3 spans 16 residues. Germline V gene data show CDR1 as SGHDT and CDR2 as YYEEEE.

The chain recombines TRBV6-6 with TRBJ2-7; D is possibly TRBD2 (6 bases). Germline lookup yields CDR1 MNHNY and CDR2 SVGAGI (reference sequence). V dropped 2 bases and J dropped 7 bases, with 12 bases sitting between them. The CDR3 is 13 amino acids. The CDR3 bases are TGTGCCAGCAGTTACGGGGTCAGCGGGGAGCAGTACTTC. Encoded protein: CASSYGVSGEQYF.

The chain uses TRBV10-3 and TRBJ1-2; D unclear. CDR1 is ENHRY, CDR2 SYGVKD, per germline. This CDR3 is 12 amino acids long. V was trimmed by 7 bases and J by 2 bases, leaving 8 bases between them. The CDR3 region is CAINWENYGYTF. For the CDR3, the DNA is TGTGCCATCAACTGGGAGAACTATGGCTACACCTTC.

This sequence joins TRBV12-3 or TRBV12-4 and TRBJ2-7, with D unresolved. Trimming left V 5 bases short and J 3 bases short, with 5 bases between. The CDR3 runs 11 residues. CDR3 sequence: CASSPNYEQYF. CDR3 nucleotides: TGTGCCAGCAGTCCGAACTACGAGCAGTACTTC.

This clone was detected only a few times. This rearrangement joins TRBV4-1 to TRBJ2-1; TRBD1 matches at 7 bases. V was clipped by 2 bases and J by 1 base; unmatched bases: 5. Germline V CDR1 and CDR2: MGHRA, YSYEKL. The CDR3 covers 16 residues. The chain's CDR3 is CASSQRQGGSYNEQFF. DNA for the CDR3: TGCGCCAGCAGCCAAAGACAGGGCGGGTCCTACAATGAGCAGTTCTTC.

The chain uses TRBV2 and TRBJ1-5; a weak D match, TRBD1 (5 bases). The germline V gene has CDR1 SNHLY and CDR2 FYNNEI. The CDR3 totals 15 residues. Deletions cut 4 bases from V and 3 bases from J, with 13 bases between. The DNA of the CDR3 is TGTGCCAGCAGTGCCGTCGACAGCCCCAATCAGCCCCAGCATTTT. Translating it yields CASSAVDSPNQPQHF. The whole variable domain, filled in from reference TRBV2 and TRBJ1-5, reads EPEVTQTPSHQVTQMGQEVILRCVPISNHLYFYWYRQILGQKVEFLVSFYNNEISEKSEIFDDQFSVERPDGSNFTLKIRSTKLEDSAMYFCASSAVDSPNQPQHFGDGTRLSIL.